Listed below are T cell receptor beta chains from one sample, sequenced in a study of T cell changes during pregnancy in multiple sclerosis. TCRdb's copy holds only in-frame clones and misses some; the assay was immunoSEQ multiplex PCR. The sample shows 40,000 to 45,000 clones, 75% to 95% of them seen only once. The material was CD4+ T cells from peripheral blood mononuclear cells, obtained in the second trimester of pregnancy. These receptors all come from a female donor in good health, enrolled as a control in a pregnancy study. CDR3s include the opening cysteine and the closing phenylalanine or tryptophan. D genes are given only for firm matches.

TRBJ1-5	TRBV4-3	.	CASSQFLAGDQPQHF	TGCGCCAGCAGCCAATTTCTTGCCGGTGATCAGCCCCAGCATTTT
TRBJ2-3	TRBV11-2	.	CASSRRSGEWADTQYF	TGTGCCAGCAGCCGGAGGTCGGGGGAGTGGGCAGATACGCAGTATTTT
TRBJ2-5	TRBV18	TRBD1	CASSPRTGGGQETQYF	TGTGCCAGCTCACCTCGGACAGGTGGGGGCCAAGAGACCCAGTACTTC
TRBJ1-1	TRBV6-5	.	CASSYSYEGNTEAFF	TGTGCCAGCAGTTACTCCTACGAGGGGAACACTGAAGCTTTCTTT
TRBJ1-1	TRBV29-1	.	CSVEVRSSRTEAFF	TGCAGCGTTGAAGTCCGGTCCTCCCGGACTGAAGCTTTCTTT
TRBJ2-7	TRBV30	.	CAWKGGGPYEQYF	TGTGCCTGGAAAGGGGGGGGCCCCTACGAGCAGTACTTC
TRBJ1-5	TRBV7-9	.	CASSLSGVNSNQPQHF	TGTGCCAGCAGCTTATCAGGGGTGAATAGCAATCAGCCCCAGCATTTT
TRBJ2-1	TRBV30	.	CAWSDSGWQFF	TGTGCCTGGAGTGATTCGGGGTGGCAGTTCTTC
TRBJ1-1	TRBV19	.	CASSIGGGVTEAFF	TGTGCCAGTAGTATAGGCGGAGGGGTAACTGAAGCTTTCTTT
TRBJ1-5	TRBV28	.	CASSLNRVGPQHF	TGTGCCAGCAGTTTGAACCGGGTGGGGCCCCAGCATTTT
TRBJ2-3	TRBV7-9	.	CASSPTRMGGDTQYF	TGTGCCAGCAGCCCTACTAGAATGGGCGGCGATACGCAGTATTTT
TRBJ2-1	TRBV2	.	CASSDPAYNEQFF	TGTGCCAGCAGTGACCCGGCCTACAATGAGCAGTTCTTC
TRBJ2-1	TRBV2	.	CASNDGGSSYNEQFF	TGTGCCAGCAACGACGGGGGAAGCTCCTACAATGAGCAGTTCTTC
TRBJ2-7	TRBV7-2	.	CASSLGGQGGGEQYF	TGTGCCAGCAGCTTAGGAGGACAGGGAGGGGGCGAGCAGTACTTC
TRBJ2-1	TRBV7-9	.	CASSFKVRVGNEQFF	TGTGCCAGCAGCTTTAAAGTCAGGGTGGGCAATGAGCAGTTCTTC
TRBJ1-3	TRBV28	.	CASSLFSQGSGNTIYF	TGTGCCAGCAGTTTATTTTCCCAGGGCTCTGGAAACACCATATATTTT